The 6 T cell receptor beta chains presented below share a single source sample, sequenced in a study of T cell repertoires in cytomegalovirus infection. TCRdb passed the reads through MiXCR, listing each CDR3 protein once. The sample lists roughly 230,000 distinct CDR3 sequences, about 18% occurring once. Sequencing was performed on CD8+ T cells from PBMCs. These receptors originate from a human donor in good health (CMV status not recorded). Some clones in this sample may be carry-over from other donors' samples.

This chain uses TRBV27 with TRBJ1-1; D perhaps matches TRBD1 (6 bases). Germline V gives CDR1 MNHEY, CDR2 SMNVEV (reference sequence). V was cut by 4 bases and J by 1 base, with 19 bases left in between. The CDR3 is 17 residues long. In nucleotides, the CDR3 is TGTGCCAGCAGTTACGAGTCTTTTGGGGGGGCGAACACTGAAGCTTTCTTT. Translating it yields CASSYESFGGANTEAFF.

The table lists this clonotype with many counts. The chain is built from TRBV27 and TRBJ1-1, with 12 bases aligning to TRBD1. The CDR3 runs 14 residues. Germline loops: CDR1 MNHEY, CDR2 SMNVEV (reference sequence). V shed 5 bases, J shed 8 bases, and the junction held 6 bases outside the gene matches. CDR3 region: CASSPTGTGGEAFF. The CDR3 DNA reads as TGTGCCAGCAGTCCCACCGGGACAGGGGGCGAAGCTTTCTTT.

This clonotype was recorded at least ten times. In DNA form, the CDR3 reads TGTGCCAGCAGCTTGGCAGGGGGAAAGTCCTACGAGCAGTACTTC. Protein sequence: CASSLAGGKSYEQYF. V and J are TRBV7-2 and TRBJ2-7; TRBD1 matches 7 bases. V lost 3 bases to trimming and J lost 1 base; unmatched junction nucleotides: 6. The CDR3 has 15 amino acids. Germline CDR1 reads SGHTA; CDR2 reads FQGNSA.

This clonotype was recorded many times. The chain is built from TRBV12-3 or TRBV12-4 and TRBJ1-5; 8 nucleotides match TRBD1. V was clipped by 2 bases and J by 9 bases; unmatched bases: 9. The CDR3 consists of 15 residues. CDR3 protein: CASSLSGQGQRPQHF. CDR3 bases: TGTGCCAGCAGTTTATCAGGACAGGGACAACGGCCCCAGCATTTT.

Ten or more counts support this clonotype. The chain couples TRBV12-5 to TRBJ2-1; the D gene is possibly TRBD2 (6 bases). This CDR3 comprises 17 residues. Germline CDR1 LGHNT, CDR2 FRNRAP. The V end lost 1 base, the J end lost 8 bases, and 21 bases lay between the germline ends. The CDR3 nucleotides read TGTGCTAGTGGTTTGGCAACGGGTAGCGGTGAATGGTATGAGCAGTTCTTC. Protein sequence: CASGLATGSGEWYEQFF.

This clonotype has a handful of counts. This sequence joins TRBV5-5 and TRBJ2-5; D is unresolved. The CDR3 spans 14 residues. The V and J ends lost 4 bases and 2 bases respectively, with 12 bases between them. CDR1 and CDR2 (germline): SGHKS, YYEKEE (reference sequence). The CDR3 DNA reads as TGTGCCAGCAGCGGTGGGCCGGAGCAAGAGACCCAGTACTTC. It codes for CASSGGPEQETQYF.